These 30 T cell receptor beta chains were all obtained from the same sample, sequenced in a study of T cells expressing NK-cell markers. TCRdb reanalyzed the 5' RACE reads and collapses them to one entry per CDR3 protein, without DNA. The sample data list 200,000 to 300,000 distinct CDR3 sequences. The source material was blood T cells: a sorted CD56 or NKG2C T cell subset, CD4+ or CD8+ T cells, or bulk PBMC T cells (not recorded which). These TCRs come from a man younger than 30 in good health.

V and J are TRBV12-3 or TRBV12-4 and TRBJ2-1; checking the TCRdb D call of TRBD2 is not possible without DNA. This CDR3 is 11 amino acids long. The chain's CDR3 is CASSRLEEQFF.

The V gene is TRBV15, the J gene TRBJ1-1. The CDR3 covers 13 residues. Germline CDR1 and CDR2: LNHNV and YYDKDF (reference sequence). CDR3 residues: CATSRRQNTEAFF. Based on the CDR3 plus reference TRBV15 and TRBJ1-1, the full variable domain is DAMVIQNPRYQVTQFGKPVTLSCSQTLNHNVMYWYQQKSSQAPKLLFHYYDKDFNNEADTPDNFQSRRPNTSFCFLDIRSPGLGDTAMYLCATSRRQNTEAFFGQGTRLTVV.

CDR3 loop: CASSLDRVREQFF. The chain couples TRBV5-1 to TRBJ2-1. There are 13 residues in the CDR3. The germline gives CDR1 SGHRS, CDR2 YFSETQ. The complete variable domain, with remaining parts taken from reference TRBV5-1 and TRBJ2-1, reads KAGVTQTPRYLIKTRGQQVTLSCSPISGHRSVSWYQQTPGQGLQFLFEYFSETQRNKGNFPGRFSGRQFSNSRSEMNVSTLELGDSALYLCASSLDRVREQFFGPGTRLTVL.

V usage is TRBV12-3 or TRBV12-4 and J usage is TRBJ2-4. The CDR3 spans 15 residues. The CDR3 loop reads CASSLVAVAKNIQYF.

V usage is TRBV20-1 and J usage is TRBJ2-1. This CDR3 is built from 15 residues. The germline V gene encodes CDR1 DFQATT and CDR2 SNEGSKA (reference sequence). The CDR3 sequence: CSASLGSQRGDEQFF.

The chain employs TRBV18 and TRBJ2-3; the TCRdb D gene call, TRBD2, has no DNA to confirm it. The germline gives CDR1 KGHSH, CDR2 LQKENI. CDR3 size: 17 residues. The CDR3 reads CASSPLGLAISTDTQYF.

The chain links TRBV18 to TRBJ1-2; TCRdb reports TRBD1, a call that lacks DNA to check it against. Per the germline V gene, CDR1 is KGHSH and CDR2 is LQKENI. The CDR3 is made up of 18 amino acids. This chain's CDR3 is CASSLQEGAGPGGDGYTF.

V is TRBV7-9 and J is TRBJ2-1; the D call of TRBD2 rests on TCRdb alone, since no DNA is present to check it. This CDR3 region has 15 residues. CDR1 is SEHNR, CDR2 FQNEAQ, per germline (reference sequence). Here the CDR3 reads CASSSMRVSGNEQFF.

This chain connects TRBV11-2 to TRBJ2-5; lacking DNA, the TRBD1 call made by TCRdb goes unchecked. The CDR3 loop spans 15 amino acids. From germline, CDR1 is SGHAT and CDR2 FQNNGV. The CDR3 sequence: CASSLHRGGQETQYF. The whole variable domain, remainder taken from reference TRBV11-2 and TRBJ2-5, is EAGVAQSPRYKIIEKRQSVAFWCNPISGHATLYWYQQILGQGPKLLIQFQNNGVVDDSQLPKDRFSAERLKGVDSTLKIQPAKLEDSAVYLCASSLHRGGQETQYFGPGTRLLVL.

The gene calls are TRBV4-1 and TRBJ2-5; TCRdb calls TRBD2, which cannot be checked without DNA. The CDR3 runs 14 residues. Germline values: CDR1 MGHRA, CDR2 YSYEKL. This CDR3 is CASSQDGGLETQYF.

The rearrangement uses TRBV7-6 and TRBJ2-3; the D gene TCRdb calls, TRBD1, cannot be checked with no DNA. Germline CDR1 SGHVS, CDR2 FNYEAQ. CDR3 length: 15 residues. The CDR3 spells CASSFRGRPTDTQYF.

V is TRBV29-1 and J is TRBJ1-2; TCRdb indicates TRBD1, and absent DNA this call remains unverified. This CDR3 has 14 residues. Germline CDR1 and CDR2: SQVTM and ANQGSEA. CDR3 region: CSVDRGQANYGYTF.

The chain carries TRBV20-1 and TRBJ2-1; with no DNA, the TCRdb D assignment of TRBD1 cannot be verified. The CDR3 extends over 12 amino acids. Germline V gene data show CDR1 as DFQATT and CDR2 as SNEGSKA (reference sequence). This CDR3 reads CSASPGPSEQFF.

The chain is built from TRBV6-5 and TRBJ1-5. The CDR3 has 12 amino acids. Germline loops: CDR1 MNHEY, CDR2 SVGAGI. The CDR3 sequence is CASSSPPEPQHF.

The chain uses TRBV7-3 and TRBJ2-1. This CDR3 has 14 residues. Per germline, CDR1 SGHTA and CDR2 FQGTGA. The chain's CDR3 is CASSLGIERREQFF.

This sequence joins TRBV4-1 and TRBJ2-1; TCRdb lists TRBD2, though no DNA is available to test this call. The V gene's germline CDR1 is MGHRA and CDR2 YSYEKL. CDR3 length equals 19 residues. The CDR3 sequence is CASSPQASGRAYSYNEQFF.

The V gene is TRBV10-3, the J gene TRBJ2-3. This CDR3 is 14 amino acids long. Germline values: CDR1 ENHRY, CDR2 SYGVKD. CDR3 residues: CAISESQSTDTQYF.

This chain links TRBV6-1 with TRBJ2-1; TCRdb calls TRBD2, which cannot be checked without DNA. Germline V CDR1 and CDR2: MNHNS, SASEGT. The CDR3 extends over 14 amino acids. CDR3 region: CASREPTRSSEQFF.

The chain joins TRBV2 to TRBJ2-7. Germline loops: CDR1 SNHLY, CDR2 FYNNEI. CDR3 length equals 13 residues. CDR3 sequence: CASKEGAPYEQYF.

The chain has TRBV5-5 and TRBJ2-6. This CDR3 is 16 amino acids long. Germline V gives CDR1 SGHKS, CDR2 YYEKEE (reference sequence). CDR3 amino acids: CASSYGQGSGANVLTF.

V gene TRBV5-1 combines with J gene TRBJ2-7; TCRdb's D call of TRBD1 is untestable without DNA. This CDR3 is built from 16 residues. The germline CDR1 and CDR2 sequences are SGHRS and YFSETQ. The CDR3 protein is CASSLAPDRRDYEQYF.

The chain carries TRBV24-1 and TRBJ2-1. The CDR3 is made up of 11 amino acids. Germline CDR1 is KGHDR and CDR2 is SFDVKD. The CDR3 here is CATSGAFEQFF.

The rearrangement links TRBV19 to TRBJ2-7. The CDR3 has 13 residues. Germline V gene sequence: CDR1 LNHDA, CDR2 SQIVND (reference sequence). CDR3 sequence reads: CASSIGPFYEQYF.

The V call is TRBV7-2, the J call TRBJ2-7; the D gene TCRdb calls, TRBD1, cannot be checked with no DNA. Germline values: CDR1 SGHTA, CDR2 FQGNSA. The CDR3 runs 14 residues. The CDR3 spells CASSADRGYDEQYF.

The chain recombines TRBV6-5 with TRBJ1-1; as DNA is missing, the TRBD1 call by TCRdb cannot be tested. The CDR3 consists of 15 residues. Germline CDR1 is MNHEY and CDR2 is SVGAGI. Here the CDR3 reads CASTGGAGARTEAFF.

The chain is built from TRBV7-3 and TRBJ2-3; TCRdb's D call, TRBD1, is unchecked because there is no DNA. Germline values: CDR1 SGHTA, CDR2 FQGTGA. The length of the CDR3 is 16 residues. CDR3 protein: CASSLRQGERTDTQYF.

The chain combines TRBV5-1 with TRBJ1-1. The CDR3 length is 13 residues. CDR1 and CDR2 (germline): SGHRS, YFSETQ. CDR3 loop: CASSPAGITEAFF.

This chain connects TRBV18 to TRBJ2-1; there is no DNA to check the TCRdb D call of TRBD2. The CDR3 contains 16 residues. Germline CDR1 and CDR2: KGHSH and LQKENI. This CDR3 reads CASSHLAGVVDNEQFF.

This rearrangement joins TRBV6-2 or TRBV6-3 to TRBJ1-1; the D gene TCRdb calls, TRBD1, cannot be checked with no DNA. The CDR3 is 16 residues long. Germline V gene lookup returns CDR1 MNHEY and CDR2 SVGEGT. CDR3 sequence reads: CASSYLRTDLRTEAFF.

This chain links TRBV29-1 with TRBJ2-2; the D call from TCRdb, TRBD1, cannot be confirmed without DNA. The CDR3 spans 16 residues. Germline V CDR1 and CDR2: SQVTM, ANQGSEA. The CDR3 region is CSVENTGTVNTGELFF.